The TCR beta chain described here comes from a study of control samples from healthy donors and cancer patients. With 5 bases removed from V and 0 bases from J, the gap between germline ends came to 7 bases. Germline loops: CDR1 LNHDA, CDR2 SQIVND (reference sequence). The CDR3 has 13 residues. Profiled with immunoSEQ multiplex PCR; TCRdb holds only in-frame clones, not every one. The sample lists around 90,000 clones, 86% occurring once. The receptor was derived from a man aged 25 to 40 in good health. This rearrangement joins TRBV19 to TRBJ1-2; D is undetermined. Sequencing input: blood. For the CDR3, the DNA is TGTGCCAGTAGTCCCCTAACTAACTATGGCTACACCTTC. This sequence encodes CASSPLTNYGYTF.